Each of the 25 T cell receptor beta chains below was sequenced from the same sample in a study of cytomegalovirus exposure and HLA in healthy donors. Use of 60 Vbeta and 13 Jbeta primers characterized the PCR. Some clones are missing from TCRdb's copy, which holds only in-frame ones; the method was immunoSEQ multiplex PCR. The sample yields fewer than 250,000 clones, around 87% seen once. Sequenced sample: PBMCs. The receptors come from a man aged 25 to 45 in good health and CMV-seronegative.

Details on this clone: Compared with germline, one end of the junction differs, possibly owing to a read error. CDR3 sequence reads: CSSSPPPGRPTRDTQYF. CDR3 nucleotides: TGTTCCAGCAGCCCCCCGCCGGGTAGACCCACCCGAGATACGCAGTATTTT. The chain couples TRBV7-9 to TRBJ2-3; D remains unclear. In germline, CDR1 is SEHNR, CDR2 FQNEAQ (reference sequence). The CDR3 is 17 amino acids.

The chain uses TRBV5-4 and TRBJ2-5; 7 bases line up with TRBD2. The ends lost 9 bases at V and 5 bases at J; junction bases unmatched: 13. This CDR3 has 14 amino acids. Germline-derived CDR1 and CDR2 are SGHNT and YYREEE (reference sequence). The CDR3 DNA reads TGTGCCATCTCGAACTTAACTAGCGCCGAGACCCAGTACTTC. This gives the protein CAISNLTSAETQYF.

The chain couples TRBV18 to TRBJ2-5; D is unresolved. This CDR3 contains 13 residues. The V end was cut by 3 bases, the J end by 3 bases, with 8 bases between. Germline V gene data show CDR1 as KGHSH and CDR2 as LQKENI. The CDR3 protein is CASSPQVKETQYF. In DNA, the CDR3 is TGTGCCAGCTCACCCCAGGTGAAAGAGACCCAGTACTTC.

Written as DNA, the CDR3 is TGTGCCAGCAGTTCCATCCGCGGGGGGGCATTCAATGAGCAGTTCTTC. It is translated as CASSSIRGGAFNEQFF. The chain has TRBV11-2 and TRBJ2-1; 9 nucleotides match TRBD2. V shed 6 bases, J shed 6 bases, and the junction held 12 bases outside the gene matches. CDR1 and CDR2 (germline): SGHAT, FQNNGV. The CDR3 length is 16 residues.

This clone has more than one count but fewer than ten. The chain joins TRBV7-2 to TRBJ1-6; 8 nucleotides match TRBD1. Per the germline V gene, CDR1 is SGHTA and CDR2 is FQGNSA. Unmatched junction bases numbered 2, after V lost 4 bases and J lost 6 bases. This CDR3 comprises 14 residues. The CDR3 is CASSSGQVNSPLHF. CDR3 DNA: TGTGCCAGCAGCTCGGGACAGGTTAATTCACCCCTCCACTTT.

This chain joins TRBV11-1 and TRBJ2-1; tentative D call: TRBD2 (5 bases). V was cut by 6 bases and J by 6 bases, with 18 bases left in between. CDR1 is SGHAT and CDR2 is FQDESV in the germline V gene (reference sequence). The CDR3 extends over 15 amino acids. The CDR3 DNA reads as TGTGCCAGCAGTTCCGGATACAAAGGAGGCAATGAGCAGTTCTTC. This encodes CASSSGYKGGNEQFF.

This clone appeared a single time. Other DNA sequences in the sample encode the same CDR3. Here the CDR3 reads CASSLGGGVTDTQYF. In DNA, the CDR3 is TGTGCCAGCAGTTTAGGTGGGGGGGTAACAGATACGCAGTATTTT. The chain carries TRBV28 and TRBJ2-3; 7 nucleotides align to TRBD2. The germline CDR1 and CDR2 sequences are MDHEN and SYDVKM. The junction had 5 bases not matched to a gene; V was cut back by 2 bases and J by 3 bases. This CDR3 has 15 amino acids. The full variable domain, its missing parts supplied by reference TRBV28 and TRBJ2-3, is DVKVTQSSRYLVKRTGEKVFLECVQDMDHENMFWYRQDPGLGLRLIYFSYDVKMKEKGDIPEGYSVSREKKERFSLILESASTNQTSMYLCASSLGGGVTDTQYFGPGTRLTVL.

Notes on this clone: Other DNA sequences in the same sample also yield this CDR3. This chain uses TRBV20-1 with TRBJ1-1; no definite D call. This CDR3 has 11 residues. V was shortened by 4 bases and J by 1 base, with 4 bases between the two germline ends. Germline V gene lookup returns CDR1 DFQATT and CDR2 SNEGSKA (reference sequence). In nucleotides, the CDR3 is TGCAGTGCTAATAGGAACACTGAAGCTTTCTTT. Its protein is CSANRNTEAFF.

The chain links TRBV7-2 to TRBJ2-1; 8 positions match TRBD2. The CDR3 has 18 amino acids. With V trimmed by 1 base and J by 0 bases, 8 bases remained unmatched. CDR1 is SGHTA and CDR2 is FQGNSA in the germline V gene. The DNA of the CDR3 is TGTGCCAGCAGCTTAGGTTCTAGCGGGCAAAGCTCCTACAATGAGCAGTTCTTC. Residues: CASSLGSSGQSSYNEQFF.

The DNA for the CDR3 is TGTGCCAGCAGCGCCCGCAGAGGGGGTATGGACACCGGGGAGCTGTTTTTT. Translated, it gives CASSARRGGMDTGELFF. The chain recombines TRBV9 with TRBJ2-2; weak D call: TRBD1 (6 bases). The germline CDR1 and CDR2 sequences are SGDLS and YYNGEE. The CDR3 has 17 residues. Trimming stripped 3 bases from V and 3 bases from J, with 18 bases between.

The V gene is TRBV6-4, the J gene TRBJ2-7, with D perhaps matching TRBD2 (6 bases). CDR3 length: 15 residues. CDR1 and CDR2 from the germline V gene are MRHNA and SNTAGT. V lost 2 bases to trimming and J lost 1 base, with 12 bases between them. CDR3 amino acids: CASSDRGILSYEQYF. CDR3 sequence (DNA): TGTGCCAGCAGTGACCGGGGGATCCTTTCCTACGAGCAGTACTTC.

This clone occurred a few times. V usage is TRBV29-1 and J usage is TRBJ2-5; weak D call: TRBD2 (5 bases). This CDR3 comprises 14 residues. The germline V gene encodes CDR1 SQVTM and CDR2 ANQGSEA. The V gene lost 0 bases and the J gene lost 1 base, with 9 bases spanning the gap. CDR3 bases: TGCAGCGTTGAAGAGGCCGGGATCCAAGAGACCCAGTACTTC. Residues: CSVEEAGIQETQYF.

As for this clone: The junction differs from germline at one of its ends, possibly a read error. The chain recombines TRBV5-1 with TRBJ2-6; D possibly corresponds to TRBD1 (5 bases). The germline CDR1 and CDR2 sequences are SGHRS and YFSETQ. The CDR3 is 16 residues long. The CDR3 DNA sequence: TGCGCCAGCAGCTTGGTTGGGTCCTCTGGGGCCAACGGCCTGACTTTC. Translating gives CASSLVGSSGANGLTF. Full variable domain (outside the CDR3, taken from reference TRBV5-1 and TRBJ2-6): KAGVTQTPRYLIKTRGQQVTLSCSPISGHRSVSWYQQTPGQGLQFLFEYFSETQRNKGNFPGRFSGRQFSNSRSEMNVSTLELGDSALYLCASSLVGSSGANGLTFGAGSRLTVL.

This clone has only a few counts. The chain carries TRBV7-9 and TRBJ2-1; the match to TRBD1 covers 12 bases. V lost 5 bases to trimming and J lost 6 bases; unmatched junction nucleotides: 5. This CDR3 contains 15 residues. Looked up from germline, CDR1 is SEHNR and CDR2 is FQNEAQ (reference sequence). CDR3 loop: CASSPRDRGLNEQFF. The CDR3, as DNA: TGTGCCAGCAGCCCTCGGGACAGGGGGCTCAATGAGCAGTTCTTC.

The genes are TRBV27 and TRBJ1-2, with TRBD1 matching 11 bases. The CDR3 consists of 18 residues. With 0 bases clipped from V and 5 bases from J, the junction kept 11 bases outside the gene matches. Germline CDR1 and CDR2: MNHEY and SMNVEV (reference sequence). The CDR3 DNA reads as TGTGCCAGCAGTTTATCTGGGGGACAGGGGGTGGTTGGATATGGCTACACCTTC. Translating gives CASSLSGGQGVVGYGYTF.

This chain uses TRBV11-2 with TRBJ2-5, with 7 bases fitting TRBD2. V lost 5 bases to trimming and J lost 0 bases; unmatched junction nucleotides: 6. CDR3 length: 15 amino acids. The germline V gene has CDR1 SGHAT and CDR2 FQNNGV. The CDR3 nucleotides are TGTGCCAGCAGCATGACTAGCCACGACCAAGAGACCCAGTACTTC. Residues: CASSMTSHDQETQYF.

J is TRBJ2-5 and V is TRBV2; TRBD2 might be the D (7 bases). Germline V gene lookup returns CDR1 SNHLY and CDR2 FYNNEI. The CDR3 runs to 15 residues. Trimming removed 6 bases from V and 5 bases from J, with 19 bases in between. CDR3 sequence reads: CASSPKRGAGETQYF. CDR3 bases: TGTGCCAGCAGCCCCAAACGGGGGGCCGGGGAGACCCAGTACTTC.

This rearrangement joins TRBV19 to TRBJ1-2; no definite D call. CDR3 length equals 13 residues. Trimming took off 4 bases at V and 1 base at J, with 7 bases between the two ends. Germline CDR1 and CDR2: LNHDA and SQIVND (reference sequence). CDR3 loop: CASSNSLNYGYTF. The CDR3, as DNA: TGTGCCAGTAGTAACTCTCTTAACTATGGCTACACCTTC.

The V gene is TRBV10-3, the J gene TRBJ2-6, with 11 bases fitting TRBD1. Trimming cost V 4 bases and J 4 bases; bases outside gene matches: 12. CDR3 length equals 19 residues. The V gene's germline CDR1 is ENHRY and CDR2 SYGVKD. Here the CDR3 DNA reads TGTGCCATCAGTGGGACAGGGGGCTTCCCTTTACCAGGGGCCAACGTCCTGACTTTC. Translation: CAISGTGGFPLPGANVLTF.

In nucleotides, the CDR3 is TGTGCCAGCAGTTTAAGTCCTAGCGGGGGGGCATACGAGCAGTACTTC. Amino acids: CASSLSPSGGAYEQYF. The gene calls are TRBV28 and TRBJ2-7, with TRBD2 matching 12 bases. This CDR3 has 16 amino acids. V lost 2 bases, J lost 4 bases, and 6 bases stayed unmatched. Germline lookup yields CDR1 MDHEN and CDR2 SYDVKM.

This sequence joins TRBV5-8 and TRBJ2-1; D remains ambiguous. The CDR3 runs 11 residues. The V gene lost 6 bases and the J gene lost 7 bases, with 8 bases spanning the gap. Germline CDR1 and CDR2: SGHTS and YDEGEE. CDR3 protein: CASKSVNEQFF. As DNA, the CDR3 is TGTGCCAGCAAAAGCGTAAATGAGCAGTTCTTC.

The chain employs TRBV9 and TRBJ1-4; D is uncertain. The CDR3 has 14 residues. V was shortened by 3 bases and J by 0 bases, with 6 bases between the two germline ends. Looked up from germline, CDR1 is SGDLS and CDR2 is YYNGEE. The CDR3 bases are TGTGCCAGCAGCGCTTACTCAACTAATGAAAAACTGTTTTTT. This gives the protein CASSAYSTNEKLFF. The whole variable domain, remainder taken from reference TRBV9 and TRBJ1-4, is DSGVTQTPKHLITATGQRVTLRCSPRSGDLSVYWYQQSLDQGLQFLIQYYNGEERAKGNILERFSAQQFPDLHSELNLSSLELGDSALYFCASSAYSTNEKLFFGSGTQLSVL.

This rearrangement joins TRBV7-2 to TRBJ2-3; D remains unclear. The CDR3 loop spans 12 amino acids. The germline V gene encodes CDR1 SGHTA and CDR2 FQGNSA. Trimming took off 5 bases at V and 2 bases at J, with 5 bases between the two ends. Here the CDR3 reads CASSHYTDTQYF. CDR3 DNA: TGTGCCAGCAGCCACTACACAGATACGCAGTATTTT.

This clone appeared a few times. For the CDR3, the DNA is TGTGCCAGCAGCTTTACACAGGGTAAGAATGAGCAGTACTTC. Residues: CASSFTQGKNEQYF. The chain uses TRBV5-4 and TRBJ2-7, with D possibly being TRBD1 (6 bases). V dropped 2 bases and J dropped 7 bases, with 16 bases sitting between them. In germline, CDR1 is SGHNT, CDR2 YYREEE (reference sequence). The CDR3 runs to 14 residues. The full variable domain, its missing parts supplied by reference TRBV5-4 and TRBJ2-7, is ETGVTQSPTHLIKTRGQQVTLRCSSQSGHNTVSWYQQALGQGPQFIFQYYREEENGRGNFPPRFSGLQFPNYSSELNVNALELDDSALYLCASSFTQGKNEQYFGPGTRLTVT.

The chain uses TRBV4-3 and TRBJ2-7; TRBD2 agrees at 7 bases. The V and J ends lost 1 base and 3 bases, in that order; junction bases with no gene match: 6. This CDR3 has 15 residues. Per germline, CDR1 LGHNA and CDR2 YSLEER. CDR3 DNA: TGCGCCAGCAGCCAAGGTCGGGGGGTCAACTACGAGCAGTACTTC. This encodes CASSQGRGVNYEQYF.